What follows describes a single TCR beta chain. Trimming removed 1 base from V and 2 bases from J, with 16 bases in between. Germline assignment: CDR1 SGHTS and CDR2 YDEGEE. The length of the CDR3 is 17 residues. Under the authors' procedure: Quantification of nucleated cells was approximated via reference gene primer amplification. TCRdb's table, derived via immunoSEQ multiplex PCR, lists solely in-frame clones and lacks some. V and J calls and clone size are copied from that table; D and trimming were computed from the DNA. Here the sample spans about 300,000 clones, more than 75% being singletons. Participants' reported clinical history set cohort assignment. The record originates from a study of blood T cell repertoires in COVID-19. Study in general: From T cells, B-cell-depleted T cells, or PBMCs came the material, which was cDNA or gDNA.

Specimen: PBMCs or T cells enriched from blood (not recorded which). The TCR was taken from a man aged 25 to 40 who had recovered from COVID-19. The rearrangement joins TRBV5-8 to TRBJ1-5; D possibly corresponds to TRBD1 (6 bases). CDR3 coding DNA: TGTGCCAGCAGCTTGTGGCAGGGGATCGGGGGCAATCAGCCCCAGCATTTT. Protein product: CASSLWQGIGGNQPQHF.